This T cell receptor beta chain was profiled in a study of blood T cell repertoires in COVID-19. TCRdb's copy holds only in-frame clones and misses some; the assay was immunoSEQ multiplex PCR. Of approximately 82,000 clones in the sample, around four fifths were seen once. V was clipped by 4 bases and J by 6 bases, with 22 bases between them. The CDR3 consists of 16 residues. Germline loops: CDR1 SGHNT, CDR2 YYREEE (reference sequence). Sample: peripheral blood. This clonotype originated in a woman in her 70s with active or convalescent COVID-19. The genes are TRBV5-4 and TRBJ1-2, with D tentatively TRBD1 (5 bases). In DNA form, the CDR3 reads TGTGCCAGCAGCCCAACGGGGGATAGGGGAAGCCATGGCTACACCTTC. Translation: CASSPTGDRGSHGYTF.